The 27 T cell receptor beta chains below were found in one sample sequenced in a study of shared clonotypes between healthy human individuals. This table comes from immunoSEQ multiplex PCR, and its TCRdb copy is limited to in-frame clones, with some not included. This table holds 2,500,000 or so clones, more than 85% found once. Input material: naive CD4+ T cells from PBMCs. Subset: CD45RA+ positively selected. These receptors came from a man between 18 and 35 years old in good health. Some clones in this sample may be carry-over from other donors' samples.

The genes are TRBV11-2 and TRBJ2-7, with TRBD1 matching 9 bases. From germline, CDR1 is SGHAT and CDR2 FQNNGV. The CDR3 covers 16 residues. Trimming took 5 bases from V and 2 from J; bases not matched to a gene: 10. The CDR3 DNA is TGTGCCAGCAGCCCGACGATGGGACAGGGAGCCTACGAGCAGTACTTC. Translated, it gives CASSPTMGQGAYEQYF.

The rearrangement links TRBV10-3 to TRBJ2-7; no definite D call. Trimming removed 4 bases at V and 3 bases at J, with 10 bases between. Germline V gene lookup returns CDR1 ENHRY and CDR2 SYGVKD. The CDR3 sequence is 13 residues long. CDR3 sequence (DNA): TGTGCCATCAGTGCCAGGAATGGCTACGAGCAGTACTTC. The encoded protein is CAISARNGYEQYF.

The chain joins TRBV18 to TRBJ2-7; possibly TRBD1 for D (7 bases). CDR1 and CDR2 from the germline V gene are KGHSH and LQKENI. This CDR3 has 15 residues. Trimming took 8 bases from V and 7 from J, leaving 24 bases between them. CDR3 sequence: CASTAGLQGGREQYF. The CDR3 DNA sequence: TGTGCCAGCACGGCGGGGTTGCAGGGGGGACGTGAGCAGTACTTC.

The CDR3 spells CASVGLAGGDNEQFF. For the CDR3, the DNA is TGTGCCAGCGTCGGCCTAGCGGGAGGGGACAATGAGCAGTTCTTC. The chain links TRBV6-5 to TRBJ2-1; 12 bases line up with TRBD2. This CDR3 is 15 amino acids long. V lost 8 bases to trimming and J lost 5 bases; unmatched junction nucleotides: 7. The germline V gene has CDR1 MNHEY and CDR2 SVGAGI.

V and J are TRBV5-1 and TRBJ1-1, with a possible D match to TRBD1 (6 bases). CDR3 length equals 17 residues. Germline values: CDR1 SGHRS, CDR2 YFSETQ. The V gene lost 1 base and the J gene lost 5 bases, with 21 bases spanning the gap. The CDR3 sequence is CASSLSLAGVIGTEAFF. CDR3 bases: TGCGCCAGCAGCTTGAGTCTCGCAGGGGTGATAGGAACTGAAGCTTTCTTT.

This chain uses TRBV9 with TRBJ2-6; possible D gene TRBD2, 6 bases. Trimming removed 0 bases from V and 0 bases from J, with 13 bases in between. This CDR3 is 18 amino acids long. The germline V gene encodes CDR1 SGDLS and CDR2 YYNGEE. CDR3 DNA: TGTGCCAGCAGCGTAGCTTGGGGGGAGTACTCTGGGGCCAACGTCCTGACTTTC. It yields the protein CASSVAWGEYSGANVLTF.

The rearrangement joins TRBV27 to TRBJ1-3; no firm D call. V was cut by 0 bases and J by 0 bases, with 6 bases left in between. CDR3 length equals 15 residues. Per the germline V gene, CDR1 is MNHEY and CDR2 is SMNVEV (reference sequence). The CDR3 bases are TGTGCCAGCAGTTTATCGACAAGCTCTGGAAACACCATATATTTT. Translated: CASSLSTSSGNTIYF.

The chain uses TRBV7-2 and TRBJ2-7; 7 bases line up with TRBD1. Unmatched junction bases numbered 12, after V lost 3 bases and J lost 1 base. The CDR3 loop spans 17 amino acids. Germline CDR1 and CDR2: SGHTA and FQGNSA. In DNA, the CDR3 is TGTGCCAGCAGCTTCCGGACAGGCACAGAGGGATCCTACGAGCAGTACTTC. Translating it yields CASSFRTGTEGSYEQYF.

The chain employs TRBV7-9 and TRBJ2-5; D assignment may be TRBD1 or TRBD2 (5 bases each). The CDR3 sequence is 16 residues long. Between the trimmed V and J ends, which lost 3 bases and 2 bases, there was a span of 16 bases. Looked up from germline, CDR1 is SEHNR and CDR2 is FQNEAQ (reference sequence). The CDR3 DNA sequence: TGTGCCAGCAGCTTTTCCGGGGCAGGACCTCAAGAGACCCAGTACTTC. It yields the protein CASSFSGAGPQETQYF.

V and J are TRBV29-1 and TRBJ2-5; possibly TRBD2 for D (5 bases). The J call may not be correct, given that the DNA end is closer to TRBJ2-7. The CDR3 is 13 residues long. Germline loops: CDR1 SQVTM, CDR2 ANQGSEA. The CDR3 bases are TGCAGCGCCGTCGGACTCTACTCCTACGAGCAGTACTTC. It yields the protein CSAVGLYSYEQYF.

The chain carries TRBV5-1 and TRBJ2-6, with D possibly TRBD1 on 5 matching bases. Germline V gives CDR1 SGHRS, CDR2 YFSETQ. The CDR3 is 16 residues long. V lost 4 bases to trimming and J lost 2 bases, with 13 bases between them. CDR3 protein: CASSPDTSAGANVLTF. CDR3 sequence (DNA): TGCGCCAGCAGCCCGGACACGTCGGCTGGGGCCAACGTCCTGACTTTC. Based on the CDR3 plus reference TRBV5-1 and TRBJ2-6, the full variable domain is KAGVTQTPRYLIKTRGQQVTLSCSPISGHRSVSWYQQTPGQGLQFLFEYFSETQRNKGNFPGRFSGRQFSNSRSEMNVSTLELGDSALYLCASSPDTSAGANVLTFGAGSRLTVL.

As regards this clone: The sample contains more than one DNA sequence encoding this CDR3. The genes are TRBV7-9 and TRBJ1-5; D is unresolved. The germline CDR1 and CDR2 sequences are SEHNR and FQNEAQ (reference sequence). V lost 5 bases to trimming and J lost 4 bases, with 6 bases between them. CDR3 length equals 12 residues. For the CDR3, the DNA is TGTGCCAGCAGCCCGGGGAATCAGCCCCAGCATTTT. Protein: CASSPGNQPQHF.

V usage is TRBV5-4 and J usage is TRBJ1-2; 7 bases are a match to TRBD1. Looked up from germline, CDR1 is SGHNT and CDR2 is YYREEE (reference sequence). V was clipped by 4 bases and J by 1 base; unmatched bases: 7. The CDR3 runs 15 residues. CDR3 protein: CASSTRQGFNYGYTF. For the CDR3, the DNA is TGTGCCAGCAGCACCCGACAGGGATTTAACTATGGCTACACCTTC.

The rearrangement links TRBV5-6 to TRBJ2-5; D remains unclear. V was trimmed by 1 base and J by 7 bases, leaving 20 bases between them. Germline CDR1 reads SGHDT; CDR2 reads YYEEEE. This CDR3 region has 16 residues. The CDR3 loop reads CASSLRVRAPVGTQYF. The DNA for the CDR3 is TGTGCCAGCAGCTTGAGGGTTCGGGCCCCGGTGGGGACCCAGTACTTC.

This chain connects TRBV5-4 to TRBJ2-1; TRBD2 matches at 7 bases. This CDR3 contains 16 residues. Looked up from germline, CDR1 is SGHNT and CDR2 is YYREEE (reference sequence). Trimming at V came to 0 bases and at J to 4 bases, leaving 7 bases not matched to a gene. CDR3 sequence: CASSLAPAGEYNEQFF. In DNA form, the CDR3 reads TGTGCCAGCAGCTTGGCCCCCGCGGGAGAGTACAATGAGCAGTTCTTC.

V gene TRBV5-1 combines with J gene TRBJ2-5; D call uncertain. With 1 base removed from V and 5 bases from J, the gap between germline ends came to 15 bases. CDR1 and CDR2 from the germline V gene are SGHRS and YFSETQ. CDR3 size: 15 residues. CDR3 loop: CASSLILLVGETQYF. The CDR3 DNA sequence: TGCGCCAGCAGCTTGATTTTGCTAGTTGGGGAGACCCAGTACTTC.

This clone was seen a single time. The rearrangement uses TRBV7-2 and TRBJ2-7; unclear D gene. Germline V CDR1 and CDR2: SGHTA, FQGNSA. CDR3 size: 14 residues. Deletions cut 4 bases from V and 3 bases from J, with 13 bases between. The CDR3 is CASSYRVDYYEQYF. DNA of the CDR3: TGTGCCAGCAGCTATCGGGTAGATTACTACGAGCAGTACTTC.

Of note for this clone: At the DNA level, this CDR3 is encoded by other sequences in the same sample as well. The chain combines TRBV5-1 with TRBJ1-1; TRBD1 matches at 7 bases. Germline lookup yields CDR1 SGHRS and CDR2 YFSETQ. This CDR3 has 14 amino acids. V shed 4 bases and J 2 bases; nucleotides not matched to a gene: 5. In DNA, the CDR3 is TGCGCCAGCAGCGTACAAGGGGGCAACACTGAAGCTTTCTTT. This translates into CASSVQGGNTEAFF.

The chain has TRBV7-9 and TRBJ2-3, with TRBD2 matching over 7 bases. This CDR3 is built from 17 residues. The germline gives CDR1 SEHNR, CDR2 FQNEAQ (reference sequence). V trimming: 5 bases; J trimming: 1 base; junction bases outside the gene matches: 12. CDR3 coding DNA: TGTGCCAGCAGCCAAAACCCCCCCCTAGCGGGCACAGATACGCAGTATTTT. This codes for CASSQNPPLAGTDTQYF.

V usage is TRBV27 and J usage is TRBJ1-3; 10 nucleotides agree with TRBD1. Germline CDR1 is MNHEY and CDR2 is SMNVEV (reference sequence). The CDR3 is made up of 21 amino acids. The V and J ends lost 5 bases and 2 bases, in that order; junction bases with no gene match: 21. In DNA form, the CDR3 reads TGTGCCAGCAGTCAATTTCCCCCGGGACAGGGGATAGCGGGCCCTGGAAACACCATATATTTT. It codes for CASSQFPPGQGIAGPGNTIYF.

The chain couples TRBV28 to TRBJ2-1; 12 positions match TRBD2. Trimming cost V 7 bases and J 10 bases; bases outside gene matches: 11. The CDR3 is made up of 15 amino acids. Germline V CDR1 and CDR2: MDHEN, SYDVKM. In DNA, the CDR3 is TGTGCCAGCACCTACCTAGCGGGAGGGCCGGACGAGCAGTTCTTC. Encoded protein: CASTYLAGGPDEQFF. The variable domain in full, completed from reference TRBV28 and TRBJ2-1, reads DVKVTQSSRYLVKRTGEKVFLECVQDMDHENMFWYRQDPGLGLRLIYFSYDVKMKEKGDIPEGYSVSREKKERFSLILESASTNQTSMYLCASTYLAGGPDEQFFGPGTRLTVL.

As to this clone: Other nucleotide sequences in the sample specify the same CDR3. The chain links TRBV7-9 to TRBJ2-7; 7 bases align to TRBD2. Trimming at V came to 5 bases and at J to 2 bases, leaving 3 bases not matched to a gene. Germline V gives CDR1 SEHNR, CDR2 FQNEAQ (reference sequence). CDR3 length equals 13 residues. The CDR3: CASSHSGAYEQYF. DNA of the CDR3: TGTGCCAGCAGCCACAGCGGGGCCTACGAGCAGTACTTC.

The J gene is TRBJ2-1, the V gene TRBV7-9; a possible D gene is TRBD2 (5 bases). Germline V gene data show CDR1 as SEHNR and CDR2 as FQNEAQ (reference sequence). This CDR3 spans 17 amino acids. V lost 4 bases and J 0 bases, leaving 16 bases between the germline ends. The chain's CDR3 is CASSSARAGNSYNEQFF. CDR3 nucleotide sequence: TGTGCCAGCAGCTCCGCGAGGGCGGGCAACTCCTACAATGAGCAGTTCTTC.

This clone appeared a single time. The chain couples TRBV19 to TRBJ1-1; a possible D gene is TRBD1 (5 bases). Germline V gene data show CDR1 as LNHDA and CDR2 as SQIVND (reference sequence). The germline V and J ends were trimmed by 4 bases and 1 base, with 13 bases remaining between them. The CDR3 totals 15 residues. The chain's CDR3 is CASSTQGLGNTEAFF. In nucleotides, the CDR3 is TGTGCCAGTAGTACCCAGGGATTAGGGAACACTGAAGCTTTCTTT.

This clone appeared once. The rearrangement uses TRBV7-9 and TRBJ1-1; 7 bases align to TRBD1. This CDR3 contains 14 residues. Germline V gene data show CDR1 as SEHNR and CDR2 as FQNEAQ (reference sequence). The ends lost 3 bases at V and 4 bases at J; junction bases unmatched: 5. CDR3 in DNA: TGTGCCAGCAGCTTGAAAGGGGGCGGCACTGAAGCTTTCTTT. Residues: CASSLKGGGTEAFF.

With regard to this clone: This specimen includes other DNA sequences encoding the same CDR3. The gene calls are TRBV18 and TRBJ1-1; no clear D gene. Germline assignment: CDR1 KGHSH and CDR2 LQKENI. CDR3 length: 14 residues. The V gene lost 1 base and the J gene lost 0 bases, with 6 bases spanning the gap. The CDR3 nucleotides are TGTGCCAGCTCACCACTCGGTTTGAACACTGAAGCTTTCTTT. Encoded protein: CASSPLGLNTEAFF. The entire variable domain, with the rest obtained from reference TRBV18 and TRBJ1-1, is as follows: NAGVMQNPRHLVRRRGQEARLRCSPMKGHSHVYWYRQLPEEGLKFMVYLQKENIIDESGMPKERFSAEFPKEGPSILRIQQVVRGDSAAYFCASSPLGLNTEAFFGQGTRLTVV.

The rearrangement uses TRBV1 and TRBJ1-5. TRBV1 is a pseudogene locus. The CDR3 loop spans 17 amino acids. This CDR3 reads CTSSHGTANHSNQPQHF. DNA for the CDR3: TGCACCAGCAGCCACGGGACCGCAAACCATAGCAATCAGCCCCAGCATTTT.